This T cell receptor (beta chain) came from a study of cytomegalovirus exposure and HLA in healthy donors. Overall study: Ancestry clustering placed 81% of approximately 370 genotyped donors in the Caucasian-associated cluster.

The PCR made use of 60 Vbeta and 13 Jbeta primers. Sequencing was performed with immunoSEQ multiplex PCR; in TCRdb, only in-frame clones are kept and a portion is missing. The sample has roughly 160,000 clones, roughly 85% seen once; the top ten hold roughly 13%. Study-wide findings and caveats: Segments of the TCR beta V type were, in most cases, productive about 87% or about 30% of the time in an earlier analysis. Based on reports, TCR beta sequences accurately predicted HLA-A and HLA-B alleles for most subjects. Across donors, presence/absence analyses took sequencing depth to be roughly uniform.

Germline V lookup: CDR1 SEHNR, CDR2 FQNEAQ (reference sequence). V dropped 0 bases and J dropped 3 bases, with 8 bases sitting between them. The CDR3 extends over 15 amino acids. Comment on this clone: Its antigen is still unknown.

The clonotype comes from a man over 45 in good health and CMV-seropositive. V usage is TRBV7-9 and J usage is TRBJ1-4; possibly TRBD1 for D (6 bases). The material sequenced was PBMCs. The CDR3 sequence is CASSLARGSNEKLFF. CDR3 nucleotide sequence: TGTGCCAGCAGCTTAGCAAGGGGGTCTAATGAAAAACTGTTTTTT.